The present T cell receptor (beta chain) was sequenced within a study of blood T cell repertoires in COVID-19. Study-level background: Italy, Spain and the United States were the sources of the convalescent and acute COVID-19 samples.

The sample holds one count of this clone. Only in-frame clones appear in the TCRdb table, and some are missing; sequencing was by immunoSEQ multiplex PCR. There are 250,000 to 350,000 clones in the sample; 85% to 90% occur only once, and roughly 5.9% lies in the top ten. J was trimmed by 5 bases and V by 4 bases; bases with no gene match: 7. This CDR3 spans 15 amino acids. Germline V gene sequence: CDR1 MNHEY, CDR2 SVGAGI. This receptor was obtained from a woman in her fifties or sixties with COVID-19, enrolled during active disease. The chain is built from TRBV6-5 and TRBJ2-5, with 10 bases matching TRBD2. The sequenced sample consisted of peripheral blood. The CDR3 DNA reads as TGTGCCAGCAGTTTCAGCGGGAGGGGACGGGAGACCCAGTACTTC. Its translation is CASSFSGRGRETQYF.